Listed below are T cell receptor beta chains from one sample, sequenced in a study of blood T cell repertoires in COVID-19. Some clones are missing from TCRdb's copy, which holds only in-frame ones; the method was immunoSEQ multiplex PCR. The table shows 150,000 to 180,000 clones, with approximately 83% occurring only once. The sequenced material came from peripheral blood. The receptors originated from an older woman with COVID-19, enrolled during active disease. Both conserved end residues are part of each CDR3. The D gene is left open where the match is weak. Rows may omit the clone size; those that give it use once, few, many or a size class.

d_call	v_call	j_call	clone_size	cdr3_aa	cdr3_nt
TRBD1	TRBV7-8	TRBJ1-2	NA	CASSLDRVRGSYGYTF	TGTGCCAGCAGCTTAGATAGGGTCAGGGGGAGCTATGGCTACACCTTC
NA	TRBV12-3/TRBV12-4	TRBJ1-1	NA	CASNPARGSEAFF	TGTGCCAGCAACCCTGCCAGGGGCTCTGAAGCTTTCTTT
TRBD1	TRBV29-1	TRBJ1-4	NA	CSVGGQGGEKLFF	TGCAGCGTTGGGGGACAGGGAGGGGAAAAACTGTTTTTT
NA	TRBV19	TRBJ1-1	NA	CASSIQVMNTEAFF	TGTGCCAGTAGTATCCAGGTCATGAACACTGAAGCTTTCTTT
NA	TRBV19	TRBJ1-5	NA	CASSPPGYPQPQHF	TGTGCCAGTAGTCCTCCGGGGTACCCTCAGCCCCAGCATTTT
TRBD2	TRBV6-5	TRBJ2-1	NA	CASSFSGADYNEQFF	TGTGCCAGCAGTTTTAGCGGGGCCGATTACAATGAGCAGTTCTTC
NA	TRBV19	TRBJ1-2	few	CASSIGGWGYTF	TGTGCCAGTAGTATCGGCGGGTGGGGCTACACCTTC
NA	TRBV3-1/TRBV3-2	TRBJ2-6	NA	CASRPNRAGANVLTF	TGTGCCAGCAGACCAAACAGGGCTGGGGCCAACGTCCTGACTTTC
NA	TRBV7-6	TRBJ1-2	NA	CASSTTGQRNYGYTF	TGTGCCAGCAGCACCACTGGACAGCGCAACTATGGCTACACCTTC
TRBD1	TRBV5-1	TRBJ2-3	NA	CASTRDRETDTQYF	TGCGCCAGCACCCGGGACAGGGAAACAGATACGCAGTATTTT
NA	TRBV5-5	TRBJ1-6	NA	CASSPALWASYNSPLHF	TGTGCCAGCAGCCCCGCCCTTTGGGCCTCCTATAATTCACCCCTCCACTTT
NA	TRBV7-9	TRBJ2-6	NA	CASSSSLSGANVLTF	TGTGCCAGCAGTTCGTCCCTCTCTGGGGCCAACGTCCTGACTTTC
NA	TRBV6-1	TRBJ1-5	NA	CASSVTRDSNQPQHF	TGTGCCAGCAGTGTTACCCGGGATAGCAATCAGCCCCAGCATTTT
TRBD1	TRBV7-2	TRBJ1-2	once	CASSFAPTGGIHGYTF	TGTGCCAGCAGCTTCGCCCCAACAGGGGGAATTCATGGCTACACCTTC
TRBD1	TRBV18	TRBJ1-5	NA	CASSRGDRESQPQHF	TGTGCCAGCTCACGGGGGGACAGGGAAAGCCAGCCCCAGCATTTT
NA	TRBV5-1	TRBJ1-1	NA	CASSLALTGNTEAFF	TGCGCCAGCAGCTTGGCGCTAACAGGGAACACTGAAGCTTTCTTT
TRBD2	TRBV7-2	TRBJ2-7	NA	CASSSSGRGEQYF	TGTGCCAGCAGCTCTAGCGGGAGAGGCGAGCAGTACTTC
NA	TRBV6-5	TRBJ1-1	NA	CATFRGGFTEAFF	TGTGCCACCTTTAGGGGGGGATTCACTGAAGCTTTCTTT
TRBD1	TRBV6-1	TRBJ1-2	NA	CASSEGRGVSYGYTF	TGTGCCAGCAGTGAAGGCAGGGGGGTTAGCTATGGCTACACCTTC
TRBD1	TRBV30	TRBJ1-2	NA	CASPTGGNYGYTF	TGTGCCTCCCCGACAGGGGGAAACTATGGCTACACCTTC
TRBD2	TRBV3-1/TRBV3-2	TRBJ2-5	NA	CASRQREGKETQYF	TGTGCCAGCAGACAGCGGGAGGGCAAGGAGACCCAGTACTTC
TRBD1	TRBV5-1	TRBJ1-1	NA	CASSPSGGNTEAFF	TGCGCCAGCAGCCCCTCAGGGGGGAACACTGAAGCTTTCTTT
NA	TRBV7-9	TRBJ1-4	NA	CASSLDMRMLNEKLFF	TGTGCCAGCAGCTTAGATATGAGGATGCTTAATGAAAAACTGTTTTTT
NA	TRBV7-3	TRBJ2-1	NA	CASSLGPQDEQFF	TGTGCCAGCAGCTTAGGGCCCCAGGATGAGCAGTTCTTC
TRBD1	TRBV6-5	TRBJ1-6	NA	CASRRDRASPLHF	TGTGCCAGCAGACGGGACAGGGCCTCACCCCTCCACTTT
NA	TRBV5-8	TRBJ1-2	NA	CASSLGPGMRGYTF	TGTGCCAGCAGCTTGGGGCCAGGGATGAGGGGCTACACCTTC
NA	TRBV2	TRBJ1-1	NA	CASSEFRSENTEAFF	TGTGCCAGCAGTGAATTCAGGTCCGAGAACACTGAAGCTTTCTTT
TRBD2	TRBV5-1	TRBJ2-1	NA	CASQDSGGVYEQFF	TGCGCCAGTCAAGATAGCGGGGGGGTCTATGAGCAGTTCTTC
TRBD1	TRBV5-5	TRBJ1-5	NA	CASSLDRGLQPQHF	TGTGCCAGCAGCTTGGACAGGGGGCTCCAGCCCCAGCATTTT
NA	TRBV19	TRBJ2-5	NA	CASSPVGGLETQYF	TGTGCCAGTAGTCCAGTGGGGGGATTGGAGACCCAGTACTTC
TRBD1	TRBV30	TRBJ1-2	NA	CAWIRSSGTGTYGYTF	TGTGCCTGGATCAGATCATCCGGGACAGGGACTTATGGCTACACCTTC
TRBD2	TRBV25-1	TRBJ2-1	NA	CASSEWRGTSYNEQFF	TGTGCCAGCAGTGAATGGCGGGGGACTTCCTACAATGAGCAGTTCTTC
NA	TRBV7-9	TRBJ1-6	NA	CASSLADPGSPLHF	TGTGCCAGCAGCTTAGCTGACCCGGGTTCACCCCTCCACTTT
NA	TRBV5-1	TRBJ1-1	NA	CASSLETGPSNTEAFF	TGCGCCAGCAGCTTGGAAACAGGGCCATCTAACACTGAAGCTTTCTTT
TRBD1	TRBV24-1	TRBJ2-1	NA	CATSDPGTGTGDEQFF	TGTGCCACCAGTGACCCCGGGACAGGGACCGGGGATGAGCAGTTCTTC
NA	TRBV7-8	TRBJ1-5	NA	CASSLQQKQPQHF	TGTGCCAGCAGCTTACAACAAAAACAGCCCCAGCATTTT
NA	TRBV7-3	TRBJ1-1	NA	CASSSQPPTRVGNEAFF	TGTGCCAGCAGCTCCCAACCTCCCACCAGGGTGGGGAATGAAGCTTTCTTT
NA	TRBV11-1	TRBJ2-7	NA	CASSLVSGQGYEQYF	TGTGCCAGCAGCTTAGTTTCAGGGCAGGGCTACGAGCAGTACTTC
NA	TRBV5-1	TRBJ1-4	once	CASSLDPGSSEKLFF	TGCGCCAGCAGCTTGGATCCGGGTTCAAGTGAAAAACTGTTTTTT
TRBD1	TRBV5-1	TRBJ1-6	NA	CASSLQGADSPLHF	TGCGCCAGCAGCTTACAGGGGGCGGATTCACCCCTCCACTTT
TRBD1	TRBV5-8	TRBJ1-2	NA	CASSFTGTGLGYGYTF	TGTGCCAGCAGCTTTACCGGGACAGGGCTAGGGTATGGCTACACCTTC
TRBD1	TRBV7-3	TRBJ1-1	NA	CASSDQGAGLNTEAFF	TGTGCCAGCAGCGACCAGGGGGCGGGGTTGAACACTGAAGCTTTCTTT
NA	TRBV29-1	TRBJ1-2	once	CSVQQERGYTF	TGCAGCGTTCAACAGGAGCGTGGCTACACCTTC
NA	TRBV27	TRBJ2-3	NA	CASSPMTTGRTDMQYF	TGTGCCAGCAGTCCAATGACGACAGGGAGGACAGATATGCAGTATTTT
TRBD1	TRBV9	TRBJ1-1	NA	CASSPRTGGPLAFF	TGTGCCAGCAGCCCCCGGACAGGGGGCCCTCTCGCTTTCTTT
TRBD1	TRBV5-1	TRBJ1-4	NA	CASSLSGAAGGGEKLFF	TGCGCCAGCAGCTTGTCGGGGGCGGCAGGGGGTGGAGAAAAACTGTTTTTT
NA	TRBV5-1	TRBJ2-5	NA	CASSSGLKETQYF	TGCGCCAGCAGCTCGGGACTCAAAGAGACCCAGTACTTC
TRBD1	TRBV12-3/TRBV12-4	TRBJ1-2	NA	CASSGQGGGGYTF	TGTGCCAGCAGTGGACAGGGGGGTGGTGGCTACACCTTC
TRBD1	TRBV18	TRBJ1-1	NA	CASSLGTGRNTEAFF	TGTGCCAGCTCACTAGGGACAGGCCGGAACACTGAAGCTTTCTTT
TRBD1	TRBV7-3	TRBJ1-2	NA	CASSLLGQGSIQGYTF	TGTGCCAGCAGCTTATTAGGACAGGGGTCGATTCAGGGCTACACCTTC